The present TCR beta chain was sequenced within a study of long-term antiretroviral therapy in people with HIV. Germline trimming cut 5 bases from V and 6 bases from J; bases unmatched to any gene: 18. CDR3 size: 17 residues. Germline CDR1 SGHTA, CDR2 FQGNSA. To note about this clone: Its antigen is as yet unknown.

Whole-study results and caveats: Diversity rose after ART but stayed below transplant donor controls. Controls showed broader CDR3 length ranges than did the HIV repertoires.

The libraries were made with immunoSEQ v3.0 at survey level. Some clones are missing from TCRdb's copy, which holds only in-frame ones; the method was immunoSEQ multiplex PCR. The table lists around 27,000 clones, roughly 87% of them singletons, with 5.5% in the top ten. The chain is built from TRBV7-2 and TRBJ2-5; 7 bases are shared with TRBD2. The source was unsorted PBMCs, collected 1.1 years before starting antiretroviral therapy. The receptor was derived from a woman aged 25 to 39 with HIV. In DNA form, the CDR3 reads TGTGCCAGCAGCCTACGAACGGGGGGAGGGGTCGGAAAGACCCAGTACTTC. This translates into CASSLRTGGGVGKTQYF.